This T cell receptor beta chain was recorded in a study of the immune and genomic landscape of osteosarcoma. About the study: Pediatric and adult high-grade osteosarcoma patients, median diagnosis age roughly 30. The cohort was enriched for poor-risk osteosarcoma.

J gave up 11 bases and V 2 bases, and 18 bases lay outside the gene matches. Looked up from germline, CDR1 is MNHEY and CDR2 is SMNVEV (reference sequence). The CDR3 totals 18 residues. TCRdb's table, derived via immunoSEQ multiplex PCR, lists solely in-frame clones and lacks some. Of 2,500 to 3,000 clones in the sample, about 80% were seen once. The sequence derives from a woman aged 18 to 35 with osteosarcoma. The chain uses TRBV27 and TRBJ1-1, with 12 bases matching TRBD1. The sequencing sample was made of metastatic tumor tissue from the lung. CDR3 loop: CASSLRGTGGSLTPKAFF. CDR3 DNA sequence: TGTGCCAGCAGTTTACGCGGGACAGGGGGCTCCTTAACCCCAAAGGCTTTCTTT.